These 32 T cell receptor beta chains originate from one sample sequenced in a study of T cells in Graves' hyperthyroidism and ophthalmopathy. TCR beta CDR3 region amplification was performed from RNA transcripts. Using the HTBI primer set, a first-round RT-PCR was run on the TCR CDR3. TCRdb reanalysed the multiplex PCR reads using MiXCR and keeps one entry per CDR3 protein. The sample lists under 450,000 distinct CDR3 sequences; roughly 14% were seen once. The sequenced sample was blood. These receptors originate from a man in his thirties or forties with Graves' hyperthyroidism that later progressed to Graves' ophthalmopathy.

The V and J genes are TRBV4-1 and TRBJ1-6, with 8 bases matching TRBD1. Germline CDR1 and CDR2: MGHRA and YSYEKL. This CDR3 has 19 residues. J was trimmed by 1 base and V by 0 bases; bases with no gene match: 8. The CDR3, as DNA: TGCGCCAGCAGCCAAGATAGCGCAGGGGGCGCATCCTATAATTCACCCCTCCACTTT. Protein product: CASSQDSAGGASYNSPLHF.

This clonotype has a count of ten or more. The chain couples TRBV28 to TRBJ1-3; 7 bases line up with TRBD1. This CDR3 has 16 amino acids. V was pared by 7 bases and J by 0 bases, with 9 bases of the junction left unmatched. CDR1 and CDR2 (germline): MDHEN, SYDVKM. The CDR3 spells CASTLLTGLSGNTIYF. The CDR3 nucleotides read TGTGCCAGCACCCTGCTGACAGGGCTCTCTGGAAACACCATATATTTT.

This chain links TRBV24-1 with TRBJ2-4, with D perhaps matching TRBD2 (6 bases). The CDR3 is 13 residues long. The germline V gene has CDR1 KGHDR and CDR2 SFDVKD. V was trimmed by 7 bases and J by 8 bases, leaving 14 bases between them. CDR3 sequence: CATSDGTSDIQYF. DNA of the CDR3: TGTGCCACCAGCGATGGGACTTCGGACATTCAGTACTTC.

This clonotype was detected many times. V is TRBV30 and J is TRBJ1-1, with D hard to call. Trimming removed 7 bases from V and 0 bases from J, with 12 bases in between. The CDR3 is 13 amino acids. Germline CDR1 reads GTSNPN; CDR2 reads SVGIG (reference sequence). Here the CDR3 reads CALDGFMNTEAFF. CDR3 in DNA: TGTGCCTTGGACGGATTCATGAACACTGAAGCTTTCTTT.

This clonotype appeared many times. V and J are TRBV12-3 or TRBV12-4 and TRBJ2-7, with D possibly TRBD2 on 6 matching bases. Trimming removed 3 bases from V and 4 bases from J, with 19 bases in between. CDR3 size: 16 residues. The CDR3 loop is CASSFGLAGRPYEQYF. The CDR3, as DNA: TGTGCCAGCAGTTTCGGGCTGGCGGGACGTCCTTACGAGCAGTACTTC.

The genes are TRBV6-2 or TRBV6-3 and TRBJ1-6; no reliable D call. This CDR3 is 14 amino acids long. V was cut by 6 bases and J by 11 bases, with 17 bases left in between. Germline loops: CDR1 MNHEY, CDR2 SVGEGT. The CDR3 loop reads CASRAVQPGTPLHF. Written as DNA, the CDR3 is TGTGCCAGCAGAGCGGTACAACCCGGTACACCCCTCCACTTT.

This clonotype was detected ten times or more. This chain joins TRBV5-1 and TRBJ2-7; D is unclear. Germline V gene data show CDR1 as SGHRS and CDR2 as YFSETQ. V was cut by 0 bases and J by 2 bases, with 6 bases left in between. The CDR3 loop spans 13 amino acids. DNA of the CDR3: TGCGCCAGCAGCTTGGGAGTTCCCTACGAGCAGTACTTC. Its translation is CASSLGVPYEQYF.

The V call is TRBV15, the J call TRBJ2-1, with 7 positions matching TRBD1. Per germline, CDR1 LNHNV and CDR2 YYDKDF (reference sequence). The trim removed 0 bases at V and 6 bases at J, leaving 5 bases unmatched. This CDR3 spans 15 amino acids. The DNA of the CDR3 is TGTGCCACCAGCAGAGACCCGACAGGGTTCAATGAGCAGTTCTTC. It is translated as CATSRDPTGFNEQFF.

V and J are TRBV28 and TRBJ2-4; D tentatively fits TRBD1 or TRBD2 (5 bases each). Germline V lookup: CDR1 MDHEN, CDR2 SYDVKM. The V end lost 3 bases, the J end lost 8 bases, and 14 bases lay between the germline ends. The CDR3 is 14 residues long. CDR3: CASSLAGLGDIQYF. As DNA, the CDR3 is TGTGCCAGCAGTTTGGCCGGACTGGGGGACATTCAGTACTTC.

The chain couples TRBV30 to TRBJ2-7, with D unclear. The CDR3 is made up of 14 amino acids. The germline CDR1 and CDR2 sequences are GTSNPN and SVGIG (reference sequence). V was trimmed by 0 bases and J by 2 bases, leaving 11 bases between them. The CDR3 region is CAWSVGGKAYEQYF. CDR3 coding DNA: TGTGCCTGGAGTGTGGGCGGTAAAGCCTACGAGCAGTACTTC. Complete variable domain (other parts from reference TRBV30 and TRBJ2-7): SQTIHQWPATLVQPVGSPLSLECTVEGTSNPNLYWYRQAAGRGLQLLFYSVGIGQISSEVPQNLSASRPQDRQFILSSKKLLLSDSGFYLCAWSVGGKAYEQYFGPGTRLTVT.

V is TRBV29-1 and J is TRBJ2-7; 7 nucleotides align to TRBD2. Germline loops: CDR1 SQVTM, CDR2 ANQGSEA. The CDR3 runs 13 residues. V trimming: 5 bases; J trimming: 2 bases; junction bases outside the gene matches: 6. The CDR3 bases are TGCAGCGTTCCCGGCGGGGGAGCCTACGAGCAGTACTTC. This translates into CSVPGGGAYEQYF.

Ten or more counts support this clonotype. The genes are TRBV27 and TRBJ1-1, with D possibly TRBD1 on 5 matching bases. Trimming cost V 2 bases and J 0 bases, with 10 bases left between them. Per the germline V gene, CDR1 is MNHEY and CDR2 is SMNVEV (reference sequence). The CDR3 is 15 residues long. In DNA, the CDR3 is TGTGCCAGCAGTTTAACGGGACCGATGAACACTGAAGCTTTCTTT. As protein: CASSLTGPMNTEAFF.

There are many counts of this clonotype. The chain has TRBV12-3 or TRBV12-4 and TRBJ2-7, with D perhaps being TRBD1 or TRBD2 (5 bases each). V was clipped by 4 bases and J by 2 bases, with 12 bases between them. The CDR3 is 14 amino acids. In DNA form, the CDR3 reads TGTGCCAGCAGTTGGGACGGGCCTCCCTACGAGCAGTACTTC. Translation gives CASSWDGPPYEQYF.

This clonotype showed up many times. V usage is TRBV6-1 and J usage is TRBJ2-1; no clear D. CDR1 and CDR2 (germline): MNHNS, SASEGT. CDR3 length equals 12 residues. Between the trimmed V and J ends, which lost 1 base and 13 bases, there was a span of 11 bases. In nucleotides, the CDR3 is TGTGCCAGCAGTGAAGGTTATCGCGCTCAGTTCTTC. Its protein product is CASSEGYRAQFF.

This clonotype was counted many times. This sequence joins TRBV28 and TRBJ1-3; D not resolved. The V and J ends lost 3 bases and 0 bases respectively, with 9 bases between them. The germline V gene has CDR1 MDHEN and CDR2 SYDVKM. The CDR3 is 15 amino acids. The CDR3 bases are TGTGCCAGCAGTTTCCGGACCTACTCTGGAAACACCATATATTTT. This sequence encodes CASSFRTYSGNTIYF.

This clonotype showed up just a few times. The V gene is TRBV5-1, the J gene TRBJ1-2, with unresolved D. Trimming shortened V by 0 bases and J by 0 bases, and 9 bases separated the two germline ends. CDR3 length equals 15 residues. Germline V gene sequence: CDR1 SGHRS, CDR2 YFSETQ. This CDR3 is CASSLAPDPNYGYTF. The CDR3 coding sequence is TGCGCCAGCAGCTTGGCGCCGGATCCTAACTATGGCTACACCTTC.

About this clonotype: Just one base apart from a much larger clone, this may be a read error. The V gene is TRBV7-9, the J gene TRBJ2-3; the D gene is possibly TRBD1 (6 bases). Germline assignment: CDR1 SEHNR and CDR2 FQNEAQ (reference sequence). This CDR3 is built from 15 residues. The CDR3 DNA sequence: TGTGCCAGCAGCCAAGGGACATTTAGCACAGATGCGCAGTATTTT. Protein: CASSQGTFSTDAQYF.

The CDR3 DNA reads as TGTGCCAGCAGCGTAGGGGCGTTTTCACCCCTCCACTTT. Its translation is CASSVGAFSPLHF. The V gene is TRBV9, the J gene TRBJ1-6; no clear D gene. V was cut by 0 bases and J by 9 bases, with 7 bases left in between. The germline V gene encodes CDR1 SGDLS and CDR2 YYNGEE. This CDR3 has 13 residues.

Of note for this clonotype: Possible read error: a much larger clone is one base away. The J gene is TRBJ1-2, the V gene TRBV7-9; the D gene is possibly TRBD1 (5 bases). Germline assignment: CDR1 SEHNR and CDR2 FQNEAQ (reference sequence). The CDR3 consists of 15 residues. CDR3: CASSLPVGANYGYAF. The CDR3 DNA follows: TGTGCCAGCAGCTTGCCAGTTGGGGCTAACTATGGCTACGCCTTC.

This clonotype was detected ten times or more. The chain joins TRBV6-5 to TRBJ2-5; D gene uncertain. The CDR3 spans 14 residues. The germline V and J ends were trimmed by 1 base and 5 bases, with 11 bases remaining between them. Looked up from germline, CDR1 is MNHEY and CDR2 is SVGAGI. CDR3 residues: CASSYFPLSETQYF. The DNA of the CDR3 is TGTGCCAGCAGTTACTTCCCGCTTTCCGAGACCCAGTACTTC.

This clonotype came up many times. The chain carries TRBV28 and TRBJ1-1; a weak D match, TRBD1 (5 bases). Germline lookup yields CDR1 MDHEN and CDR2 SYDVKM. Trimming took off 7 bases at V and 4 bases at J, with 16 bases between the two ends. This CDR3 is built from 14 residues. CDR3 region: CASTLPGGSTEAFF. In DNA, the CDR3 is TGTGCCAGCACCCTCCCGGGGGGGAGCACTGAAGCTTTCTTT. Variable domain in full (rest from reference TRBV28 and TRBJ1-1): DVKVTQSSRYLVKRTGEKVFLECVQDMDHENMFWYRQDPGLGLRLIYFSYDVKMKEKGDIPEGYSVSREKKERFSLILESASTNQTSMYLCASTLPGGSTEAFFGQGTRLTVV.

This clonotype came up a few times. This chain connects TRBV20-1 to TRBJ2-3; D unresolved. Germline CDR1 is DFQATT and CDR2 is SNEGSKA (reference sequence). V gave up 4 bases and J gave up 6 bases, with 17 bases separating them. The CDR3 covers 14 residues. CDR3 sequence: CSATKTRTHDTQYF. The CDR3 DNA sequence: TGCAGTGCTACCAAGACACGGACCCACGATACGCAGTATTTT.

This clonotype was seen many times. The rearrangement joins TRBV3-1 to TRBJ1-2; 8 bases line up with TRBD1. The CDR3 has 14 residues. V trimming: 1 base; J trimming: 4 bases; junction bases outside the gene matches: 2. The germline V gene encodes CDR1 LGHDT and CDR2 YNNKEL (reference sequence). The CDR3, as DNA: TGTGCCAGCAGCCAAGCAGGGGGCTCCTATGGCTACACCTTC. Translated, it gives CASSQAGGSYGYTF.

The chain recombines TRBV5-6 with TRBJ1-2; 8 nucleotides align to TRBD1. V shed 0 bases, J shed 6 bases, and the junction held 4 bases outside the gene matches. CDR3 length: 14 amino acids. The germline gives CDR1 SGHDT, CDR2 YYEEEE. Here the CDR3 DNA reads TGTGCCAGCAGCTTGGGGCAGGGGGCCCATGGCTACACCTTC. Its protein is CASSLGQGAHGYTF.

This clonotype appeared a single time. A read error may be the cause here, since a much bigger clone is one base away. This chain links TRBV27 with TRBJ1-1, with D possibly being TRBD1 (5 bases). The CDR3 extends over 13 amino acids. CDR1 and CDR2 from the germline V gene are MNHEY and SMNVEV (reference sequence). The CDR3: CASRVREGTEALF. The CDR3 DNA reads TGTGCCAGCAGGGTCAGGGAGGGCACTGAAGCTCTCTTT.

In this sample, this clonotype turned up many times. The chain carries TRBV5-1 and TRBJ2-1; D possibly corresponds to TRBD2 (5 bases). CDR3 size: 15 residues. Deletions cut 4 bases from V and 3 bases from J, with 14 bases between. Per the germline V gene, CDR1 is SGHRS and CDR2 is YFSETQ. The CDR3, as DNA: TGCGCCAGCAGCCCCCGCGGGCCTTACTACAATGAGCAGTTCTTC. This gives the protein CASSPRGPYYNEQFF.

V is TRBV6-1 and J is TRBJ2-2; 16 bases are shared with TRBD2. Germline-derived CDR1 and CDR2 are MNHNS and SASEGT. The CDR3 runs 20 residues. The V gene end was trimmed by 5 bases and the J gene end by 5 bases; junction bases not matched to a gene: 14. The chain's CDR3 is CASSPLGTSGGGSPTGELFF. The CDR3 DNA follows: TGTGCCAGCAGTCCACTAGGGACTAGCGGGGGGGGGTCGCCGACCGGGGAGCTGTTTTTT.

In its sample, this clonotype was seen many times. This chain joins TRBV7-2 and TRBJ2-3; TRBD2 matches at 12 bases. Germline V gives CDR1 SGHTA, CDR2 FQGNSA. This CDR3 is 15 amino acids long. The trim removed 6 bases at V and 6 bases at J, leaving 7 bases unmatched. The CDR3 region has the DNA TGTGCCAGCAGAGAAACTAGCGGGGGGCTGGATACGCAGTATTTT. Protein: CASRETSGGLDTQYF.

About this clonotype: Germline is not matched at one junction end, which may reflect a read error. This chain connects TRBV20-1 to TRBJ2-1; perhaps TRBD2 as D (6 bases). From germline, CDR1 is DFQATT and CDR2 SNEGSKA (reference sequence). The CDR3 covers 12 residues. CDR3 amino acids: CSSSASYNEQFF. The CDR3 coding sequence is TGCAGTTCTAGCGCCTCCTACAATGAGCAGTTCTTC.

The sample holds a few counts of this clonotype. The genes are TRBV19 and TRBJ2-2; D gene uncertain. Germline CDR1 is LNHDA and CDR2 is SQIVND (reference sequence). CDR3 length: 14 residues. Trimming took 2 bases from V and 2 from J, leaving 6 bases between them. As DNA, the CDR3 is TGTGCCAGTAGTATATGGGGAAACACCGGGGAGCTGTTTTTT. It translates to CASSIWGNTGELFF.

This clonotype has just a few counts. This chain uses TRBV9 with TRBJ1-1, with D possibly being TRBD1 (5 bases). Germline-derived CDR1 and CDR2 are SGDLS and YYNGEE. V lost 3 bases and J lost 1, with 13 bases in between. The CDR3 runs to 15 residues. CDR3 DNA sequence: TGTGCCAGCAGCGCGGGCAGGACAAGGAACACTGAAGCTTTCTTT. This codes for CASSAGRTRNTEAFF.

Notes on this clonotype: This is likely a read error, given that the CDR3 carries no conserved phenylalanine or tryptophan at its end. This chain joins TRBV7-2 and TRBJ2-7; D could derive from TRBD1 or TRBD2 (5 bases each). The CDR3 sequence is 14 residues long. Trimming stripped 5 bases from V and 5 bases from J, with 16 bases between. The germline gives CDR1 SGHTA, CDR2 FQGNSA. Written as DNA, the CDR3 is TGTGCCAGCAGCCTACCGGGACCCTCAGACGAGCAGTACCTC. Translation gives CASSLPGPSDEQYL.